Sequencing of this T cell receptor beta chain was carried out in a study of cytomegalovirus exposure and HLA in healthy donors. At the level of the study: Earlier results showed approximately 110 million unique TCR beta sequences derived from 150 million to 200 million T cells.

Germline V gene sequence: CDR1 LNHNV, CDR2 YYDKDF (reference sequence). The length of the CDR3 is 14 residues. PCR employed 60 Vbeta and 13 Jbeta primers. Clones were read by immunoSEQ multiplex PCR, and TCRdb kept only the in-frame ones, dropping some. In the table there are about 93,000 clones, about 79% of which are singletons. Comment on this clone: A junction end diverges from the germline sequence, so it may reflect a read error.

This TCR was sampled from a man aged 50-59 years in good health and CMV-seronegative. J is TRBJ2-7 and V is TRBV15, with 10 bases fitting TRBD1. Input material: PBMCs. As DNA, the CDR3 is TGTGCCACCAGCAGAGATCACCGGGACAGGGGTCTTAAATTC. It codes for CATSRDHRDRGLKF. The variable domain in full, with the rest retrieved from reference TRBV15 and TRBJ2-7, is DAMVIQNPRYQVTQFGKPVTLSCSQTLNHNVMYWYQQKSSQAPKLLFHYYDKDFNNEADTPDNFQSRRPNTSFCFLDIRSPGLGDTAMYLCATSRDHRDRGLKFGPGTRLTVT.